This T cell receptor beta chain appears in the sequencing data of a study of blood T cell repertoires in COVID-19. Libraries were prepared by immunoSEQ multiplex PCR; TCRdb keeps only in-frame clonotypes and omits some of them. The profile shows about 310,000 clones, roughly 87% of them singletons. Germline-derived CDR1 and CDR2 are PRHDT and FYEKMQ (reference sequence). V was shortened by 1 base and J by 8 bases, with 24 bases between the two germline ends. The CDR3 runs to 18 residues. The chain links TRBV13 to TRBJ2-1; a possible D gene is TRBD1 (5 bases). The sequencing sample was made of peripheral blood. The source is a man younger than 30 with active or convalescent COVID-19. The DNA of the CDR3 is TGTGCCAGCAGCTTAGCCCGCGGTAGTGGGGCCCTTAGGGATGAGCAGTTCTTC. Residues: CASSLARGSGALRDEQFF.